This T cell receptor (beta chain) came from a study of shared clonotypes between healthy human individuals. The assay used deep level. Profiling relied on immunoSEQ multiplex PCR, and the TCRdb table lists in-frame clones only, not all of them. This table holds about 1.1 million clones, approximately 80% found once. On this clone: Its antigen is unknown.

V was shortened by 6 bases and J by 8 bases, with 16 bases between the two germline ends. This CDR3 is 13 amino acids long. The germline CDR1 and CDR2 sequences are MNHEY and SVGAGI. Whole-study findings and limits: Non-shared clonotypes were found to have lower generation probabilities than the clonotypes that were shared by all four of the sorted-subset donors.

The sequence was obtained from a man aged 18-30 years in good health. Some clones in this sample may be carry-over from other donors' samples. The rearrangement joins TRBV6-5 to TRBJ1-2; D not certain. The sequencing sample was made of memory CD4+ T cells from PBMCs. The subset was: CD45RA-negative fraction. CDR3 protein: CASRRRLRWGYTF. The DNA for the CDR3 is TGTGCCAGCAGACGGCGCCTAAGGTGGGGCTACACCTTC.